The following is a TCR beta chain sequence with its context. The antigen remains unidentified. This sample was taken from a study of T cell responses to AZD1222 COVID-19 vaccine. Trimming removed 1 base from V and 2 bases from J, with 15 bases in between. The CDR3 loop spans 17 amino acids. The germline V gene has CDR1 KGHSH and CDR2 LQKENI. The assay was immunoSEQ multiplex PCR, and TCRdb's table has in-frame clones only and misses some. Of about 160,000 clones listed, roughly 90% are singletons. Overall study results and limits: Spike-spanning, vaccine-associated CD4 TCRs were dominant at 160-218 and 743-854. Unmutated variant regions reportedly attract nearly half of all spike-specific TCRs.

The sequence derives from an adult who received the AZD1222 COVID-19 vaccine. The V and J genes are TRBV18 and TRBJ1-5; D gene unclear. This sample comprised peripheral blood, obtained 28 days after the second AZD1222 dose. The CDR3 reads CASSPLQSGNGNQPQHF. In DNA, the CDR3 is TGTGCCAGCTCACCACTTCAGAGCGGTAATGGCAATCAGCCCCAGCATTTT.